This T cell receptor beta chain was retrieved from a study of cytomegalovirus exposure and HLA in healthy donors. Overall study findings and caveats: Presence/absence comparisons presumed near-even sequencing depth among donors. Some TCR beta chains (roughly 150 of them) were listed as cytomegalovirus-associated.

Primers: 60 Vbeta forward and 13 Jbeta reverse. Clones were sequenced by immunoSEQ multiplex PCR, and TCRdb holds only the in-frame ones, with some missing. Here the sample spans about 35,000 clones, roughly 90% being singletons. Of note for this clone: Its antigen is not identified.

The CDR3 loop spans 13 amino acids. V shed 3 bases and J 8 bases; nucleotides not matched to a gene: 6. Germline assignment: CDR1 SGHTS and CDR2 YDEGEE. The donors comprised healthy bone marrow donors. The donors, nominally healthy at sampling, likely had unrecorded immune exposures. The receptor was derived from a woman in her late teens or twenties in good health and CMV-seronegative. The specimen was PBMCs. V gene TRBV5-8 combines with J gene TRBJ1-1; 8 bases are a match to TRBD1. This CDR3 reads CASSSDRGREAFF. DNA for the CDR3: TGTGCCAGCAGCTCAGACAGGGGCAGAGAAGCTTTCTTT.